This T cell receptor (beta chain) originates from a study of immune evolution from preneoplasia to lung adenocarcinoma. Findings of the study overall: Later-stage lesions seemingly showed higher T cell density and diversity than normal lung. Compared with EGFR-mutant or double wild-type lesions, KRAS-mutant nodules were more clonal.

The data were produced by immunoSEQ multiplex PCR, yet TCRdb's version contains in-frame clones alone and is incomplete. The sample consists of 25,000 to 30,000 clones, roughly 74% of them appearing once. Patient tissue came from resections in Japan or China, 2014–2017. H&E slides confirmed each diagnosis, reviewed by two pathologists independently. Details on this clone: Its antigen remains unknown.

The sequence derives from a person between 55 and 70 years old with invasive lung adenocarcinoma. Some clones in this sample may be carry-over from other donors' samples. Source material: FFPE invasive lung adenocarcinoma tissue.

The CDR3 loop reads CASSGARLAGEWLSYNEQFF. CDR3 coding DNA: TGTGCCAGCAGTGGGGCCCGACTAGCGGGAGAATGGTTGTCCTACAATGAGCAGTTCTTC. The V gene is TRBV2, the J gene TRBJ2-1; 12 nucleotides agree with TRBD2. CDR3 size: 20 residues. Germline V gene data show CDR1 as SNHLY and CDR2 as FYNNEI. V lost 4 bases and J lost 1; bases outside the gene matches: 14.